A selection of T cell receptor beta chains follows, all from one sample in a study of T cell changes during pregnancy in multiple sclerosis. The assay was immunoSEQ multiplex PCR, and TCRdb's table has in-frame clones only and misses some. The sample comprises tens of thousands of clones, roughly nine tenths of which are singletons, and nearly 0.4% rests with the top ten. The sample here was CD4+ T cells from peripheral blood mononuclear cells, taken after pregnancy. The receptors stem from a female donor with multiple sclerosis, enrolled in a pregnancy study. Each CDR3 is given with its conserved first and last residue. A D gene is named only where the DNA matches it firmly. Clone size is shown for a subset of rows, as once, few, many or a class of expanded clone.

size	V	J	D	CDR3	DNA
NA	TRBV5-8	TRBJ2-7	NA	CASSWRGLYEQYF	TGTGCCAGCAGCTGGCGGGGTTTATACGAGCAGTACTTC
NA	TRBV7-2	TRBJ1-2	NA	CASSLTVGGIDYTF	TGTGCCAGCAGCTTAACGGTGGGGGGAATCGACTACACCTTC
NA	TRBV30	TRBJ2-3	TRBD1	CAWSSGTGTDTQYF	TGTGCCTGGAGTTCAGGGACAGGCACAGATACGCAGTATTTT
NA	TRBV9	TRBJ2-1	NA	CASSSFPGRDEQFF	TGTGCCAGCAGCTCCTTCCCCGGTAGAGATGAGCAGTTCTTC
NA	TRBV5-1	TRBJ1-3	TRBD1	CASSLEGAAGNTIYF	TGCGCCAGCAGCTTGGAGGGGGCTGCTGGAAACACCATATATTTT
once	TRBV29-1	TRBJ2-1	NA	CSVRVNEQFF	TGCAGCGTGCGGGTTAATGAGCAGTTCTTC
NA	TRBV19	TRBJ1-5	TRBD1	CASADRESQPQHF	TGTGCCAGCGCAGACAGGGAATCGCAGCCCCAGCATTTT
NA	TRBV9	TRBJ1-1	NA	CASSVGAGSSTEAFF	TGTGCCAGCAGCGTAGGGGCAGGTTCAAGCACTGAAGCTTTCTTT
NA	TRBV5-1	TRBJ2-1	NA	CASSLGSGSYNEQFF	TGCGCCAGCAGCTTGGGCAGCGGCTCCTACAATGAGCAGTTCTTC
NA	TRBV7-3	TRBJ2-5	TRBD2	CASSSLADGVQETQYF	TGTGCCAGCAGCTCCCTAGCGGATGGGGTCCAGGAGACCCAGTACTTC